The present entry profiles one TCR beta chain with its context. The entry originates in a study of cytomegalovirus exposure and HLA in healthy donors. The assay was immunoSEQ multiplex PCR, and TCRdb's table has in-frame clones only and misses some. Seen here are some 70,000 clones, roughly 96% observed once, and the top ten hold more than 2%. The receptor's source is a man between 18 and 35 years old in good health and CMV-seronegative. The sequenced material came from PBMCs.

The CDR3 DNA sequence: TGTGCCAGCAGTTTCCGGGACAGCTACCAAGAGACCCAGTACTTC. Encoded protein: CASSFRDSYQETQYF. The genes are TRBV6-5 and TRBJ2-5, with 7 nucleotides matching TRBD1. Germline CDR1 reads MNHEY; CDR2 reads SVGAGI. The trim removed 4 bases at V and 0 bases at J, leaving 5 bases unmatched. This CDR3 contains 15 residues.